Below, 17 T cell receptor beta chains from the same sample are listed, as sequenced in a study of OX40 agonist ivuxolimab in advanced cancers. The data were produced by immunoSEQ multiplex PCR, yet TCRdb's version contains in-frame clones alone and is incomplete. The sample has under 70,000 clones; roughly 85% are singletons. This sample comprised CD4+ or CD8+ T cells sorted from blood, obtained in a trial of the OX40 agonist ivuxolimab. The receptors here all came from an adult with an advanced solid tumor such as melanoma, head and neck, liver or kidney cancer.

The CDR3 DNA sequence: TGCGCCAGCAGCCCTGACAACGTCAATCAGCCCCAGCATTTT. Its protein product is CASSPDNVNQPQHF. This chain uses TRBV5-1 with TRBJ1-5; D ambiguous. This CDR3 is 14 amino acids long. Germline CDR1 and CDR2: SGHRS and YFSETQ. V lost 4 bases and J 3 bases, leaving 11 bases between the germline ends.

CDR3 residues: CASSLQPGVGHGYTF. CDR3 DNA sequence: TGTGCCAGCAGTTTACAACCGGGGGTCGGCCATGGCTACACCTTC. The rearrangement links TRBV6-6 to TRBJ1-2; the D gene is possibly TRBD1 (5 bases). Germline V gene data show CDR1 as MNHNY and CDR2 as SVGAGI (reference sequence). The CDR3 is made up of 15 amino acids. Trimming took 4 bases from V and 6 from J, leaving 18 bases between them.

This chain joins TRBV10-2 and TRBJ1-5; D is possibly TRBD1 (5 bases). Germline V gives CDR1 WSHSY, CDR2 SAAADI. Trimming left V 0 bases short and J 2 bases short, with 8 bases between. This CDR3 comprises 15 residues. The CDR3 reads CASSESRAGNQPQHF. CDR3 nucleotides: TGCGCCAGCAGTGAGTCCAGGGCTGGCAATCAGCCCCAGCATTTT.

The chain uses TRBV5-1 and TRBJ2-7; D is possibly TRBD1 (5 bases). The length of the CDR3 is 15 residues. V lost 4 bases to trimming and J lost 3 bases, with 17 bases between them. Germline V gene lookup returns CDR1 SGHRS and CDR2 YFSETQ. The CDR3 loop is CASSSSPGLFYEQYF. Written as DNA, the CDR3 is TGCGCCAGCAGCAGTTCGCCAGGGCTCTTCTACGAGCAGTACTTC.

The gene calls are TRBV4-2 and TRBJ2-2; TRBD2 agrees at 7 bases. The CDR3 consists of 17 residues. Germline V gene sequence: CDR1 LGHNA, CDR2 YNFKEQ. The junction had 9 bases not matched to a gene; V was cut back by 4 bases and J by 1 base. The CDR3 sequence: CASSPGRERGNTGELFF. The CDR3 nucleotides are TGTGCCAGCAGCCCCGGTCGGGAGCGGGGGAACACCGGGGAGCTGTTTTTT.

CDR3 in DNA: TGTGCCAGCAGCCGACGACTAGCGGGGGACACAGATACGCAGTATTTT. Translating it yields CASSRRLAGDTDTQYF. The chain joins TRBV4-2 to TRBJ2-3; 12 bases are a match to TRBD2. The CDR3 totals 16 residues. The germline V gene encodes CDR1 LGHNA and CDR2 YNFKEQ. The trim removed 4 bases at V and 2 bases at J, leaving 4 bases unmatched.

Notes on this clone: The sample holds other DNA sequences that translate to the same CDR3. The V call is TRBV20-1, the J call TRBJ2-7; D gene uncertain. The CDR3 totals 11 residues. Germline V gives CDR1 DFQATT, CDR2 SNEGSKA (reference sequence). V shed 2 bases and J shed 2 bases, with 4 bases lying between them. The CDR3 nucleotides are TGCAGTGCTAGAAGCGCCTACGAGCAGTACTTC. This translates into CSARSAYEQYF.

The chain links TRBV6-5 to TRBJ2-1; 7 bases are a match to TRBD2. The CDR3 is 16 residues long. The V gene's germline CDR1 is MNHEY and CDR2 SVGAGI. The ends lost 4 bases at V and 5 bases at J; junction bases unmatched: 11. DNA for the CDR3: TGTGCCAGCAGTTCCGTGCGGGAGAGGTTGGACAATGAGCAGTTCTTC. This codes for CASSSVRERLDNEQFF.

The V call is TRBV4-2, the J call TRBJ2-5; D unclear. Looked up from germline, CDR1 is LGHNA and CDR2 is YNFKEQ. The CDR3 has 15 residues. The ends were cut back, 0 bases at V and 2 bases at J, with 10 bases in the middle. The CDR3 is CASSQDREGQETQYF. CDR3 DNA: TGTGCCAGCAGCCAAGATAGGGAAGGGCAAGAGACCCAGTACTTC.

The genes are TRBV19 and TRBJ2-3, with D possibly matching TRBD1 (6 bases). This CDR3 has 15 residues. Germline loops: CDR1 LNHDA, CDR2 SQIVND (reference sequence). Trimming removed 0 bases at V and 0 bases at J, with 7 bases between. CDR3 in amino acids: CASSIDRGSTDTQYF. The CDR3 region has the DNA TGTGCCAGTAGTATAGACAGGGGCAGCACAGATACGCAGTATTTT.

This rearrangement joins TRBV5-1 to TRBJ1-4; D ambiguous. V lost 0 bases to trimming and J lost 4 bases, with 4 bases between them. Looked up from germline, CDR1 is SGHRS and CDR2 is YFSETQ. The CDR3 sequence is 13 residues long. The chain's CDR3 is CASSLARNEKLFF. For the CDR3, the DNA is TGCGCCAGCAGCTTGGCCCGTAATGAAAAACTGTTTTTT.

This clone has a handful of counts. The chain is built from TRBV19 and TRBJ2-1; 9 bases align to TRBD1. Germline trimming cut 3 bases from V and 1 base from J; bases unmatched to any gene: 4. The germline CDR1 and CDR2 sequences are LNHDA and SQIVND (reference sequence). The CDR3 runs to 16 residues. The CDR3 is CASSMAGQGSYNEQFF. In DNA form, the CDR3 reads TGTGCCAGTAGTATGGCTGGACAGGGGTCCTACAATGAGCAGTTCTTC.

This chain joins TRBV5-1 and TRBJ1-5; maybe TRBD1 (6 bases). V lost 4 bases to trimming and J lost 4 bases, with 12 bases between them. Germline assignment: CDR1 SGHRS and CDR2 YFSETQ. CDR3 size: 14 residues. CDR3 nucleotide sequence: TGCGCCAGCAGCACCACTACAGGGAATCAGCCCCAGCATTTT. Its translation: CASSTTTGNQPQHF.

V is TRBV2 and J is TRBJ2-5; D may correspond to TRBD1 or TRBD2 (5 bases each). V lost 8 bases to trimming and J lost 4 bases, with 5 bases between them. The germline V gene encodes CDR1 SNHLY and CDR2 FYNNEI. The CDR3 totals 10 residues. The CDR3 nucleotides read TGTGCCAGCGGGGGAGAGACCCAGTACTTC. Translation gives CASGGETQYF.

The CDR3 DNA reads TGTGCCAGCACCAGATCAGGGGTCCCCATGCATTTT. The encoded protein is CASTRSGVPMHF. The J gene is TRBJ1-5, the V gene TRBV2; tentatively, D is TRBD1 (6 bases). The V end was cut by 7 bases, the J end by 15 bases, with 19 bases between. This CDR3 has 12 amino acids. Germline loops: CDR1 SNHLY, CDR2 FYNNEI.

V is TRBV19 and J is TRBJ1-1; 10 bases align to TRBD1. The V gene's germline CDR1 is LNHDA and CDR2 SQIVND (reference sequence). Trimming cost V 5 bases and J 6 bases; bases outside gene matches: 9. This CDR3 contains 15 residues. The CDR3 region is CASSSGTGAKPEAFF. Written as DNA, the CDR3 is TGTGCCAGTAGTTCCGGGACAGGGGCGAAGCCTGAAGCTTTCTTT. The full variable domain, its missing parts supplied by reference TRBV19 and TRBJ1-1, is DGGITQSPKYLFRKEGQNVTLSCEQNLNHDAMYWYRQDPGQGLRLIYYSQIVNDFQKGDIAEGYSVSREKKESFPLTVTSAQKNPTAFYLCASSSGTGAKPEAFFGQGTRLTVV.

The rearrangement links TRBV7-2 to TRBJ1-6; D is unresolved. Germline CDR1 and CDR2: SGHTA and FQGNSA. The CDR3 has 16 amino acids. The ends were cut back, 7 bases at V and 6 bases at J, with 19 bases in the middle. This chain's CDR3 is CASTQTRGSRNSPLHF. The DNA for the CDR3 is TGTGCCAGCACCCAAACAAGAGGGTCCCGTAATTCACCCCTCCACTTT.